The present T cell receptor (beta chain) was sequenced within a study of identical twins. Study observations and caveats: For out-of-frame alpha sequences shared by twins, low generation probability was in excess. Models underestimated how often monozygotic twins shared out-of-frame TCR alpha.

Unique molecular identifiers were present on the cDNA, and a universal primer site came from template switching. One entry per CDR3 protein results from TCRdb running MiXCR on the 5' RACE reads. The profile shows about 100,000 distinct CDR3 sequences, less than 6.5% of them singletons. This clonotype was detected many times. No antigen is known for it. The CDR3 has 15 residues. The V end lost 5 bases, the J end lost 0 bases, and 13 bases lay between the germline ends. The chain recombines TRBV12-3 or TRBV12-4 with TRBJ1-1; D is undetermined. This receptor was identified in a woman in her forties or fifties in good health. Input material: memory T cells sorted from blood. The chain's CDR3 is CASSPYLTLNTEAFF. The DNA for the CDR3 is TGTGCCAGCAGTCCCTACCTAACTTTGAACACTGAAGCTTTCTTT.